The 28 T cell receptor beta chains presented below share a single source sample, sequenced in a study of T cells in pancreatic ductal adenocarcinoma. The selected patients with pancreatic ductal adenocarcinoma had surgery but no neoadjuvant therapy. Here immunoSEQ multiplex PCR was the method, and the copy in TCRdb shows in-frame clones only, minus some. There are some 16,000 clones in the sample; about 90% occur only once, and about 15% lies in the top ten. The material sequenced was PBMCs. These receptors were obtained from a human donor with pancreatic ductal adenocarcinoma.

The V gene is TRBV19, the J gene TRBJ2-1; 11 bases line up with TRBD2. Germline V lookup: CDR1 LNHDA, CDR2 SQIVND (reference sequence). V dropped 5 bases and J dropped 0; count of bases not matched to a gene: 9. This CDR3 region has 18 residues. The CDR3: CASSYASGGSSSYNEQFF. DNA for the CDR3: TGTGCCAGTAGTTACGCTAGCGGGGGGTCAAGCTCCTACAATGAGCAGTTCTTC.

This sequence joins TRBV28 and TRBJ2-7; 7 positions match TRBD1. Losses at the gene ends were 3 bases for V and 2 bases for J; bases not matched to a gene: 7. There are 15 residues in the CDR3. Germline CDR1 reads MDHEN; CDR2 reads SYDVKM. The CDR3 DNA reads TGTGCCAGCAGTTTGACCGGGACAGCCACCTACGAGCAGTACTTC. Residues: CASSLTGTATYEQYF.

The chain is built from TRBV7-9 and TRBJ2-3; the match to TRBD1 covers 8 bases. The CDR3 is 15 amino acids. V was clipped by 5 bases and J by 5 bases; unmatched bases: 9. Germline CDR1 SEHNR, CDR2 FQNEAQ (reference sequence). The CDR3 protein is CASSQLQGAKDTQYF. The CDR3 DNA reads TGTGCCAGCAGCCAGCTGCAGGGGGCTAAAGATACGCAGTATTTT.

This chain uses TRBV7-9 with TRBJ1-3, with 7 bases that match TRBD1. With 5 bases clipped from V and 2 bases from J, the junction kept 6 bases outside the gene matches. The germline gives CDR1 SEHNR, CDR2 FQNEAQ (reference sequence). This CDR3 contains 15 residues. The CDR3 here is CASSPKGGAGNTIYF. The DNA of the CDR3 is TGTGCCAGCAGCCCGAAAGGGGGCGCTGGAAACACCATATATTTT.

The CDR3 region is CASSVEKGLGSYNEQFF. CDR3 coding DNA: TGTGCCAGCAGCGTAGAGAAGGGACTCGGCTCCTACAATGAGCAGTTCTTC. The rearrangement links TRBV9 to TRBJ2-1; a possible D gene is TRBD2 (6 bases). The germline V and J ends were trimmed by 0 bases and 0 bases, with 13 bases remaining between them. Germline V lookup: CDR1 SGDLS, CDR2 YYNGEE. This CDR3 has 17 residues.

The chain has TRBV5-1 and TRBJ2-3, with D unclear. The germline V and J ends were trimmed by 5 bases and 3 bases, with 19 bases remaining between them. The CDR3 is made up of 16 amino acids. Germline V gene lookup returns CDR1 SGHRS and CDR2 YFSETQ. Written as DNA, the CDR3 is TGCGCCAGCAGTTTCGTGCAGCTCAGCCAGACAGATACGCAGTATTTT. It codes for CASSFVQLSQTDTQYF.

Comments on this clone: The junction departs from the called germline gene at one end, perhaps through a read error. The same CDR3 arises from other DNA sequences in this sample as well. This chain uses TRBV7-9 with TRBJ1-1, with D perhaps matching TRBD1 (5 bases). CDR3 length: 16 residues. Germline CDR1 is SEHNR and CDR2 is FQNEAQ (reference sequence). CDR3 sequence (DNA): TGTGCCAGCAGCCTAGCGACGGGACTGGAGAACACTGAAGCTTTCTTT. Amino acid sequence: CASSLATGLENTEAFF.

V gene TRBV7-7 combines with J gene TRBJ2-5; 8 positions agree with TRBD2. After removal of 5 bases from V and 3 bases from J, the junction contained 2 bases not matched to a gene. Germline CDR1 reads SSHAT; CDR2 reads FNYEAQ (reference sequence). The CDR3 extends over 13 amino acids. The DNA for the CDR3 is TGTGCCAGCAGCCCGGGACTAGAAGAGACCCAGTACTTC. Translating gives CASSPGLEETQYF.

The CDR3: CASSPRQGYNSPLHF. Here the CDR3 DNA reads TGTGCCAGTAGTCCTCGACAGGGGTACAATTCACCCCTCCACTTT. The chain has TRBV19 and TRBJ1-6, with 8 bases fitting TRBD1. Trimming took 5 bases from V and 7 from J; bases not matched to a gene: 7. The germline gives CDR1 LNHDA, CDR2 SQIVND (reference sequence). The CDR3 is 15 amino acids.

The chain carries TRBV5-4 and TRBJ2-7; TRBD2 agrees at 15 bases. Unmatched junction bases numbered 10, after V lost 3 bases and J lost 6 bases. The V gene's germline CDR1 is SGHNT and CDR2 YYREEE (reference sequence). The CDR3 runs 17 residues. Here the CDR3 DNA reads TGTGCCAGCAGCTCTGGGACTAGCGGGGGGCGCTCGGGCGAGCAGTACTTC. It translates to CASSSGTSGGRSGEQYF.

The rearrangement uses TRBV14 and TRBJ2-5; D call uncertain. Germline-derived CDR1 and CDR2 are SGHDN and FVKESK. Trimming cost V 4 bases and J 0 bases, with 6 bases left between them. The CDR3 extends over 13 amino acids. CDR3 protein: CASSPSNQETQYF. The CDR3 DNA follows: TGTGCCAGCAGCCCGAGTAACCAAGAGACCCAGTACTTC.

The chain links TRBV6-5 to TRBJ2-1, with no clear D. This CDR3 has 14 residues. V lost 2 bases to trimming and J lost 2 bases, with 7 bases between them. Germline assignment: CDR1 MNHEY and CDR2 SVGAGI. The CDR3 sequence is CASSYSIPYNEQFF. The CDR3 bases are TGTGCCAGCAGTTACAGTATCCCCTACAATGAGCAGTTCTTC.

V and J are TRBV9 and TRBJ2-2; D ambiguous. The CDR3 is made up of 13 amino acids. V lost 1 base and J 3 bases, leaving 4 bases between the germline ends. Germline assignment: CDR1 SGDLS and CDR2 YYNGEE. CDR3 amino acids: CASSVTDTGELFF. In DNA, the CDR3 is TGTGCCAGCAGCGTAACGGACACCGGGGAGCTGTTTTTT.

V gene TRBV28 combines with J gene TRBJ2-1; D may be TRBD1 (6 bases). V was shortened by 1 base and J by 8 bases, with 9 bases between the two germline ends. From germline, CDR1 is MDHEN and CDR2 SYDVKM. This CDR3 comprises 13 residues. The CDR3 sequence is CASSLLSGDEQFF. The CDR3 bases are TGTGCCAGCAGTTTATTGTCAGGGGATGAGCAGTTCTTC.

This sequence joins TRBV15 and TRBJ2-6, with a possible D match to TRBD1 (6 bases). There are 19 residues in the CDR3. CDR1 is LNHNV, CDR2 YYDKDF, per germline (reference sequence). Trimming cost V 3 bases and J 0 bases, with 18 bases left between them. In DNA form, the CDR3 reads TGTGCCACCAGCAGGGCTGTAGGCAGGGGCCGCTCTGGGGCCAACGTCCTGACTTTC. Translating gives CATSRAVGRGRSGANVLTF.

The table lists this clone with a few counts. The CDR3 loop is CATSNETPRSSNQPQHF. Here the CDR3 DNA reads TGTGCCACCAGCAACGAAACTCCGAGGTCTAGCAATCAGCCCCAGCATTTT. This chain joins TRBV15 and TRBJ1-5; D gene unclear. Trimming removed 4 bases at V and 0 bases at J, with 16 bases between. Germline lookup yields CDR1 LNHNV and CDR2 YYDKDF (reference sequence). The CDR3 sequence is 17 residues long.

The V gene is TRBV21-1, the J gene TRBJ2-7; the table's D call of TRBD1 was not tested on the DNA. TRBV21-1 is flagged as a pseudogene. The CDR3 is 12 amino acids. The CDR3 DNA is TGTGCCAGCAGCCTCCGGGACAGCGCTAAGGACTTC. This translates into CASSLRDSAKDF.

CDR3 region: CASSLQETQYF. Written as DNA, the CDR3 is TGTGCCAGCTCACTGCAAGAGACCCAGTACTTC. The chain links TRBV18 to TRBJ2-5; D unclear. The germline CDR1 and CDR2 sequences are KGHSH and LQKENI. This CDR3 comprises 11 residues. Trimming left V 4 bases short and J 2 bases short, with 2 bases between.

This clone was seen only once. The J gene is TRBJ1-5, the V gene TRBV19; D unclear. The V and J ends lost 7 bases and 6 bases respectively, with 22 bases between them. Germline CDR1 and CDR2: LNHDA and SQIVND (reference sequence). The CDR3 contains 16 residues. CDR3 amino acids: CASTPRNMDSTQPQHF. Written as DNA, the CDR3 is TGTGCCAGTACCCCCCGAAACATGGATTCGACTCAGCCCCAGCATTTT.

The DNA for the CDR3 is TGTGCCAGCAGCTTCGCAGCGGGGATTTCCTACAATGAGCAGTTCTTC. Protein: CASSFAAGISYNEQFF. The V gene is TRBV5-5, the J gene TRBJ2-1; TRBD2 aligns across 7 bases. In germline, CDR1 is SGHKS, CDR2 YYEKEE (reference sequence). V gave up 2 bases and J gave up 1 base; unmatched junction bases: 6. The CDR3 has 16 amino acids.

The chain joins TRBV19 to TRBJ2-7, with 12 bases that match TRBD1. This CDR3 region has 17 residues. Germline assignment: CDR1 LNHDA and CDR2 SQIVND (reference sequence). V shed 5 bases, J shed 6 bases, and the junction held 14 bases outside the gene matches. CDR3 bases: TGTGCCAGTAGTCCCCTGATGGGGGGGACAGGGGGCGGCGAGCAGTACTTC. Translated, it gives CASSPLMGGTGGGEQYF.

The J gene is TRBJ2-5, the V gene TRBV29-1; 9 nucleotides align to TRBD1. V dropped 7 bases and J dropped 1; count of bases not matched to a gene: 4. The CDR3 spans 13 residues. Germline V gene lookup returns CDR1 SQVTM and CDR2 ANQGSEA. Written as DNA, the CDR3 is TGCAGCGCCCAGACAGGGGGCCAAGAGACCCAGTACTTC. This encodes CSAQTGGQETQYF.

This chain joins TRBV27 and TRBJ2-7, with D possibly TRBD2 on 6 matching bases. The CDR3 consists of 16 residues. Germline lookup yields CDR1 MNHEY and CDR2 SMNVEV (reference sequence). The ends were cut back, 1 base at V and 0 bases at J, with 13 bases in the middle. CDR3 bases: TGTGCCAGCAGTTTATATGGGGGACTTGACTCCTACGAGCAGTACTTC. This sequence encodes CASSLYGGLDSYEQYF.

This chain uses TRBV30 with TRBJ1-2; D possibly corresponds to TRBD1 (6 bases). Germline values: CDR1 GTSNPN, CDR2 SVGIG (reference sequence). The CDR3 totals 13 residues. The germline V and J ends were trimmed by 5 bases and 0 bases, with 10 bases remaining between them. CDR3 nucleotides: TGTGCCTGGCCGGGGGGCACTAACTATGGCTACACCTTC. It yields the protein CAWPGGTNYGYTF.

This chain links TRBV28 with TRBJ2-3, with 12 bases identical to TRBD1. J lost 3 bases, V lost 5 bases, and 12 bases had no gene match. This CDR3 comprises 18 residues. Looked up from germline, CDR1 is MDHEN and CDR2 is SYDVKM. The CDR3 here is CASSPGTGGALSTDTQYF. DNA for the CDR3: TGTGCCAGCAGTCCAGGGACAGGGGGCGCCTTGTCTACAGATACGCAGTATTTT.

This clone was seen only once. Written as DNA, the CDR3 is TGTGCCAGCAGCGTGGAAACCGGGACAGGGGGCGCAGAGCAGTACTTC. It yields the protein CASSVETGTGGAEQYF. The V gene is TRBV9, the J gene TRBJ2-7, with 12 positions matching TRBD1. V lost 2 bases and J lost 7; bases outside the gene matches: 10. Germline CDR1 SGDLS, CDR2 YYNGEE. This CDR3 is built from 16 residues.

V usage is TRBV25-1 and J usage is TRBJ1-6, with D hard to call. V was pared by 0 bases and J by 0 bases, with 6 bases between. Per the germline V gene, CDR1 is MGHDK and CDR2 is SYGVNS. The CDR3 is 16 amino acids. CDR3 sequence reads: CASSEYSASYNSPLHF. The CDR3 DNA reads as TGTGCCAGCAGTGAATATTCGGCCTCCTATAATTCACCCCTCCACTTT. Full variable domain (missing parts from reference TRBV25-1 and TRBJ1-6): EADIYQTPRYLVIGTGKKITLECSQTMGHDKMYWYQQDPGMELHLIHYSYGVNSTEKGDLSSESTVSRIRTEHFPLTLESARPSHTSQYLCASSEYSASYNSPLHFGNGTRLTVT.

The chain uses TRBV30 and TRBJ2-7; unclear D gene. V was clipped by 0 bases and J by 6 bases, with 18 bases between them. The CDR3 is 15 amino acids. Germline CDR1 is GTSNPN and CDR2 is SVGIG (reference sequence). The CDR3 DNA reads TGTGCCTGGAGTGTACTGGCAGGTAGGATGAGCGAGCAGTACTTC. Encoded protein: CAWSVLAGRMSEQYF.